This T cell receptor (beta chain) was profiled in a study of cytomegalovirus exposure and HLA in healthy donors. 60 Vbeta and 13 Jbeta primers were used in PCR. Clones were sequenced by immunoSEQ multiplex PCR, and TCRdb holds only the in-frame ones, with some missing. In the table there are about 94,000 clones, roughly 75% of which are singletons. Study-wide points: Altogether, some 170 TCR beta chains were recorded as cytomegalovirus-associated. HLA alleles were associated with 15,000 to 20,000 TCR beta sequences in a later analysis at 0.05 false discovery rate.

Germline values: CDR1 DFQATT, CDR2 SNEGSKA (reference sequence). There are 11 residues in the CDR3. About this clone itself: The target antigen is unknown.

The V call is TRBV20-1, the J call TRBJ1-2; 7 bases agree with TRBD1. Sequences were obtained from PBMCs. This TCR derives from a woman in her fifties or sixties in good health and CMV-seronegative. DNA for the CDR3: TGCAGCGGGACAGTCAACTATGGCTACACCTTC. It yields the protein CSGTVNYGYTF.